This T cell receptor (beta chain) was obtained from a study of neoadjuvant nivolumab and ipilimumab in lung cancer. Study-wide context: Patients got nivolumab 3 mg/kg on days 1, 15 and 29; combination added ipilimumab 1 mg/kg day 1. Study-wide findings and caveats: From pretherapy to surgery, tumor richness and clonality rose with dual therapy. TCR sequencing covered a small number of samples.

The CDR3 contains 15 residues. Germline V gives CDR1 LGHNA, CDR2 YSLEER. Deletions cut 0 bases from V and 6 bases from J, with 14 bases between. Sequencing used immunoSEQ multiplex PCR; TCRdb keeps in-frame clones, though not all of them. The table includes about 4,600 clones, roughly 80% detected once. On this clone: The antigen remains unidentified.

This sequence was found in an adult with non-small cell lung cancer. The chain has TRBV4-3 and TRBJ1-2; a possible D gene is TRBD1 (5 bases). The source material was adjacent normal lung tissue, sampled after neoadjuvant nivolumab, alone or with ipilimumab, at or shortly before surgery. CDR3 bases: TGCGCCAGCAGCCAAGATTGGGGCCATGCGGATGGCTACACCTTC. It translates to CASSQDWGHADGYTF.